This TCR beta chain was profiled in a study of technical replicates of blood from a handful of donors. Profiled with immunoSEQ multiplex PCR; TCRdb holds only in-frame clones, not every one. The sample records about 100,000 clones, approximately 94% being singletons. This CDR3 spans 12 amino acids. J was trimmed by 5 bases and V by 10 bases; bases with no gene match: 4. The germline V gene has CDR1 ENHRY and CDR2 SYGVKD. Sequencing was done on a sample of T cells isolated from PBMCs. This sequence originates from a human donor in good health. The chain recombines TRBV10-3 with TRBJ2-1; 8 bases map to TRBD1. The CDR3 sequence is CASNRGDNEQFF. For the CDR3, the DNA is TGTGCCAGCAACAGGGGGGACAATGAGCAGTTCTTC.